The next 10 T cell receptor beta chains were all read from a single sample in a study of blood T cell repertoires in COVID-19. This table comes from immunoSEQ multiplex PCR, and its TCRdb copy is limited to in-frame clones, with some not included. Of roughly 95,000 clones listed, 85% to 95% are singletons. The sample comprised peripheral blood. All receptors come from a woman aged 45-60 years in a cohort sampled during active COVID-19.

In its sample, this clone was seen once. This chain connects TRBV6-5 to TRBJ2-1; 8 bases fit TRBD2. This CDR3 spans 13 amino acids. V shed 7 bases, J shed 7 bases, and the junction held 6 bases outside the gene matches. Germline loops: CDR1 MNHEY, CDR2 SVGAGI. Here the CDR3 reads CASKPSGGNEQFF. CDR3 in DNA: TGTGCCAGCAAGCCCTCGGGGGGGAATGAGCAGTTCTTC.

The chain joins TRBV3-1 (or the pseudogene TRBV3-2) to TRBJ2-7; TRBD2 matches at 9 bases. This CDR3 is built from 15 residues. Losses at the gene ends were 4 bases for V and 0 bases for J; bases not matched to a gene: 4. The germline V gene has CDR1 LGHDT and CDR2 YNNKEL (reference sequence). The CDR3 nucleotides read TGTGCCAGCAGCCCGGCGGGAGGGGTCTCCTACGAGCAGTACTTC. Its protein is CASSPAGGVSYEQYF.

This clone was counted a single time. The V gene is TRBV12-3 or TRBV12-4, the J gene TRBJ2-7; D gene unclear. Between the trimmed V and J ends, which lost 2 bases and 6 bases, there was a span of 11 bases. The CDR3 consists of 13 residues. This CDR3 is CASSLNGWSEQYF. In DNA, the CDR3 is TGTGCCAGCAGTTTAAATGGGTGGAGCGAGCAGTACTTC.

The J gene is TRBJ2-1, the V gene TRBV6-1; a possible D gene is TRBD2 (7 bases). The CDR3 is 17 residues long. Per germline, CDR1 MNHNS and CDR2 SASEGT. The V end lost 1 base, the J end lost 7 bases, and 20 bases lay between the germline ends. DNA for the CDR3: TGTGCCAGCAGTGAAGGGTCCCGGGTGGGGGGGCCAAATGAGCAGTTCTTC. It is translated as CASSEGSRVGGPNEQFF.

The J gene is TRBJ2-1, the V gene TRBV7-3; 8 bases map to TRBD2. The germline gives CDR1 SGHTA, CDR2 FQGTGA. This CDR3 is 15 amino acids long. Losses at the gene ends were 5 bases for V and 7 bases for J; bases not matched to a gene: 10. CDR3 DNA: TGTGCCAGCAGCAAACTAGCGGCGGAGAATAATGAGCAGTTCTTC. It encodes CASSKLAAENNEQFF.

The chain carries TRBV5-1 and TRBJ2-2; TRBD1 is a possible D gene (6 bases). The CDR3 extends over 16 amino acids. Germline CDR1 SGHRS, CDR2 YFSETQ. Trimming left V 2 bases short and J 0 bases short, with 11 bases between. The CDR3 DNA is TGCGCCAGCAGCTTTCAGGGGCCTCCGAACACCGGGGAGCTGTTTTTT. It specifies CASSFQGPPNTGELFF.

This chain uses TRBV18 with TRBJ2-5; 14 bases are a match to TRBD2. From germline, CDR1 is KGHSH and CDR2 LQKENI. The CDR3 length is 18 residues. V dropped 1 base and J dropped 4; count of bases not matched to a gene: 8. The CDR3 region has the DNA TGTGCCAGCTCACCACGGGTCGGGACTAGCGGGAGCGGAGAGACCCAGTACTTC. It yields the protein CASSPRVGTSGSGETQYF.

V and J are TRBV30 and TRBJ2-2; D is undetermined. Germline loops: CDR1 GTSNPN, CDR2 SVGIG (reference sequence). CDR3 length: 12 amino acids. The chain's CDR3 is CALTYYTGELFF. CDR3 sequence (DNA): TGTGCTCTTACTTACTACACCGGGGAGCTGTTTTTT.

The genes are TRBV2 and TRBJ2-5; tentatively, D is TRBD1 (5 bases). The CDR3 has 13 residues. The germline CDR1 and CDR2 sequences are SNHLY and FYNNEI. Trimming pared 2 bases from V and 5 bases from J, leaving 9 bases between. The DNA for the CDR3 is TGTGCCAGCAGTGAAAACAGGCAGGAGACCCAGTACTTC. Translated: CASSENRQETQYF.

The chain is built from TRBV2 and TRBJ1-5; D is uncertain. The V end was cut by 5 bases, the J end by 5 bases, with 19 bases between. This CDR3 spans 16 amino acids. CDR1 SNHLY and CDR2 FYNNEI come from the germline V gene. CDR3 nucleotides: TGTGCCAGCAGTAGGAACATTCCACGCCGGGATCAGCCCCAGCATTTT. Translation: CASSRNIPRRDQPQHF.